Following are 29 T cell receptor beta chains from one sample sequenced in a study of cytomegalovirus exposure and HLA in healthy donors. Vbeta (60) and Jbeta (13) primers were used in the PCR. Repertoires were generated with immunoSEQ multiplex PCR, while TCRdb's copy carries only in-frame clones and drops some. This sample has about 200,000 clones, with 85% found just once. Sequencing was carried out using PBMCs. These receptors originate from a woman aged 45 to 65 in good health and CMV-seronegative.

The chain joins TRBV2 to TRBJ1-2, with a tentative D call TRBD1 (6 bases). The V gene's germline CDR1 is SNHLY and CDR2 FYNNEI. The CDR3 sequence is 14 residues long. V was shortened by 7 bases and J by 3 bases, with 15 bases between the two germline ends. The CDR3 sequence: CASILTGWDYGYTF. The CDR3 DNA reads TGTGCCAGCATCCTGACAGGATGGGACTATGGCTACACCTTC.

This sequence joins TRBV30 and TRBJ2-7; D gene unclear. The CDR3 has 13 amino acids. From germline, CDR1 is GTSNPN and CDR2 SVGIG (reference sequence). V was trimmed by 2 bases and J by 1 base, leaving 9 bases between them. The CDR3 DNA follows: TGTGCCTGGAGTCTTGGGCAGTCCTACGAGCAGTACTTC. It translates to CAWSLGQSYEQYF.

J is TRBJ2-1 and V is TRBV27, with 8 nucleotides matching TRBD1. V trimming: 6 bases; J trimming: 4 bases; junction bases outside the gene matches: 14. This CDR3 is built from 17 residues. Germline CDR1 and CDR2: MNHEY and SMNVEV (reference sequence). The DNA of the CDR3 is TGTGCCAGCAGGGACAGGGACCTTACATTTAGTTACAATGAGCAGTTCTTC. Protein: CASRDRDLTFSYNEQFF.

The rearrangement links TRBV6-6 to TRBJ1-4; the D gene is possibly TRBD1 (5 bases). This CDR3 comprises 13 residues. Germline V gene sequence: CDR1 MNHNY, CDR2 SVGAGI (reference sequence). V lost 4 bases and J 4 bases, leaving 7 bases between the germline ends. The CDR3 region has the DNA TGTGCCAGCAGTTGGACATTTAATGAAAAACTGTTTTTT. Protein sequence: CASSWTFNEKLFF.

This clone was observed once. The gene calls are TRBV7-3 and TRBJ1-2, with TRBD1 matching 10 bases. This CDR3 comprises 17 residues. CDR1 SGHTA and CDR2 FQGTGA come from the germline V gene. After removal of 5 bases from V and 6 bases from J, the junction contained 15 bases not matched to a gene. The CDR3 region is CASSPNYRDRGLNGYTF. CDR3 DNA: TGTGCCAGCAGCCCGAACTACCGGGACAGGGGACTTAATGGCTACACCTTC.

This clone appeared once. The chain joins TRBV18 to TRBJ1-5; D is uncertain. V shed 6 bases and J shed 6 bases, with 18 bases lying between them. This CDR3 has 15 residues. Germline-derived CDR1 and CDR2 are KGHSH and LQKENI. The CDR3 protein is CASSPGGSWGQPQHF. The CDR3, as DNA: TGTGCCAGCTCTCCGGGAGGCAGCTGGGGTCAGCCCCAGCATTTT.

V gene TRBV30 combines with J gene TRBJ1-1; D unresolved. This CDR3 comprises 13 residues. Trimming pared 5 bases from V and 4 bases from J, leaving 14 bases between. Looked up from germline, CDR1 is GTSNPN and CDR2 is SVGIG (reference sequence). As DNA, the CDR3 is TGTGCCTGGGTCCAAGGCCCAGGCACTGAAGCTTTCTTT. Protein sequence: CAWVQGPGTEAFF.

This chain joins TRBV2 and TRBJ2-1; TRBD2 matches 15 bases. Germline V lookup: CDR1 SNHLY, CDR2 FYNNEI. The CDR3 is 17 residues long. The junction had 9 bases not matched to a gene; V was cut back by 6 bases and J by 6 bases. CDR3 DNA sequence: TGTGCCAGCAGACCGGGACTAGCGGGAGGAGGCTTCAATGAGCAGTTCTTC. As protein: CASRPGLAGGGFNEQFF.

This clone appeared a single time. CDR3 nucleotides: TGCGCCAGCGGTCTCGGGGGCTCTGGGGCCAACGTCCTGACTTTC. It yields the protein CASGLGGSGANVLTF. V is TRBV5-1 and J is TRBJ2-6; the D gene is possibly TRBD2 (6 bases). Germline V CDR1 and CDR2: SGHRS, YFSETQ. The CDR3 contains 15 residues. V gave up 7 bases and J gave up 0 bases, with 11 bases separating them.

The rearrangement uses TRBV19 and TRBJ2-5, with 11 bases lining up with TRBD1. Germline V gives CDR1 LNHDA, CDR2 SQIVND (reference sequence). The CDR3 extends over 17 amino acids. Trimming removed 5 bases from V and 2 bases from J; junction bases left unmatched: 10. The DNA for the CDR3 is TGTGCCAGTAGTCCGGTTGGGACAGGGGGACAACAAGAGACCCAGTACTTC. It codes for CASSPVGTGGQQETQYF.

The chain joins TRBV7-9 to TRBJ1-5; D uncertain. Germline V gene sequence: CDR1 SEHNR, CDR2 FQNEAQ (reference sequence). The ends were cut back, 1 base at V and 6 bases at J, with 16 bases in the middle. The CDR3 covers 16 residues. This CDR3 is CASSLGRSGLAQPQHF. The DNA of the CDR3 is TGTGCCAGCAGCTTAGGACGTTCGGGGTTGGCTCAGCCCCAGCATTTT.

The chain uses TRBV30 and TRBJ1-2; possible D gene TRBD1, 5 bases. The CDR3 runs to 12 residues. From germline, CDR1 is GTSNPN and CDR2 SVGIG (reference sequence). With 3 bases removed from V and 3 bases from J, the gap between germline ends came to 8 bases. CDR3 in DNA: TGTGCCTGGAGAGGGGTTGACTATGGCTACACCTTC. This gives the protein CAWRGVDYGYTF.

V gene TRBV29-1 combines with J gene TRBJ2-5; D is perhaps TRBD1 (6 bases). Germline CDR1 and CDR2: SQVTM and ANQGSEA. This CDR3 spans 18 amino acids. V lost 2 bases and J 0 bases, leaving 22 bases between the germline ends. The CDR3 loop reads CSVEMGASSTRYQETQYF. Here the CDR3 DNA reads TGCAGCGTTGAAATGGGGGCCTCCTCTACCCGGTACCAAGAGACCCAGTACTTC.

This chain joins TRBV5-4 and TRBJ2-2, with 9 positions matching TRBD2. The CDR3 totals 18 residues. CDR1 and CDR2 (germline): SGHNT, YYREEE (reference sequence). V shed 5 bases, J shed 3 bases, and the junction held 14 bases outside the gene matches. The chain's CDR3 is CASRFRTRAGGDTGELFF. CDR3 nucleotide sequence: TGTGCCAGCAGGTTTCGGACTAGAGCGGGAGGAGACACCGGGGAGCTGTTTTTT.

The V and J genes are TRBV4-3 and TRBJ2-1; TRBD2 matches 9 bases. V trimming: 4 bases; J trimming: 4 bases; junction bases outside the gene matches: 11. Germline loops: CDR1 LGHNA, CDR2 YSLEER. CDR3 size: 17 residues. CDR3 DNA sequence: TGCGCCAGCAGCCCTGGAGGGGGCGGGAGGGCTTACAATGAGCAGTTCTTC. It yields the protein CASSPGGGGRAYNEQFF.

In its sample, this clone was seen a few times. The chain is built from TRBV9 and TRBJ2-7; TRBD1 is a possible D gene (5 bases). Deletions cut 3 bases from V and 3 bases from J, with 10 bases between. This CDR3 has 13 amino acids. Germline V gives CDR1 SGDLS, CDR2 YYNGEE. This chain's CDR3 is CASSGSGHYEQYF. The CDR3 DNA reads TGTGCCAGCAGCGGGTCAGGGCACTACGAGCAGTACTTC.

The rearrangement links TRBV6-1 to TRBJ1-1; D gene unclear. V was shortened by 4 bases and J by 5 bases, with 11 bases between the two germline ends. Germline V lookup: CDR1 MNHNS, CDR2 SASEGT. The CDR3 has 13 residues. The CDR3 spells CASSVSRNTEAFF. In nucleotides, the CDR3 is TGTGCCAGCAGTGTATCCCGTAATACTGAAGCTTTCTTT.

This chain uses TRBV7-5 with TRBJ2-4; the table's D gene call, TRBD1, was not cross checked with the DNA. TRBV7-5 counts as a pseudogene. The CDR3 is 16 amino acids. The CDR3 DNA is TGTGTCAGAAGCTTAGAAACATTTTTAGCCAAAAACATTCAGTACTTC. Protein sequence: CVRSLETFLAKNIQYF.

This chain links TRBV4-3 with TRBJ2-2, with 11 bases aligning to TRBD2. V lost 5 bases, J lost 4 bases, and 9 bases stayed unmatched. The CDR3 is 17 residues long. The germline gives CDR1 LGHNA, CDR2 YSLEER. CDR3 nucleotide sequence: TGCGCCAGCAGCAGAGCCGGGACTAGCGGATTCACCGGGGAGCTGTTTTTT. It is translated as CASSRAGTSGFTGELFF.

The rearrangement links TRBV28 to TRBJ1-2, with TRBD1 as a possible D gene (6 bases). V was cut by 6 bases and J by 3 bases, with 14 bases left in between. The CDR3 runs 14 residues. Germline values: CDR1 MDHEN, CDR2 SYDVKM. The CDR3 bases are TGTGCCAGCAGGTCCCCACAGGGTGACTATGGCTACACCTTC. It specifies CASRSPQGDYGYTF.

The chain links TRBV6-4 to TRBJ2-1; 7 bases are a match to TRBD1. Losses at the gene ends were 4 bases for V and 2 bases for J; bases not matched to a gene: 8. The CDR3 is 16 amino acids. Germline loops: CDR1 MRHNA, CDR2 SNTAGT. The CDR3 DNA is TGTGCCAGCAGTGCCTCAGACAGGGTCGCCTACAATGAGCAGTTCTTC. It specifies CASSASDRVAYNEQFF.

In DNA form, the CDR3 reads TGTGCCAGCAGCTACATCTCGGGGGGCGAGCAGTACTTC. Translating it yields CASSYISGGEQYF. The chain links TRBV7-2 to TRBJ2-7; 7 bases are shared with TRBD2. The CDR3 has 13 residues. V dropped 4 bases and J dropped 6; count of bases not matched to a gene: 6. Germline V lookup: CDR1 SGHTA, CDR2 FQGNSA. Full variable domain (remainder filled in from reference TRBV7-2 and TRBJ2-7): GAGVSQSPSNKVTEKGKDVELRCDPISGHTALYWYRQSLGQGLEFLIYFQGNSAPDKSGLPSDRFSAERTGGSVSTLTIQRTQQEDSAVYLCASSYISGGEQYFGPGTRLTVT.

The chain combines TRBV20-1 with TRBJ2-7, with D unresolved. The V end lost 3 bases, the J end lost 7 bases, and 10 bases lay between the germline ends. CDR1 and CDR2 from the germline V gene are DFQATT and SNEGSKA (reference sequence). The CDR3 is made up of 11 amino acids. In DNA, the CDR3 is TGCAGTGCTAGCCTACTTGTTGAGCAGTACTTC. Its protein is CSASLLVEQYF.

The gene calls are TRBV27 and TRBJ1-2, with 10 bases fitting TRBD1. V shed 4 bases, J shed 4 bases, and the junction held 6 bases outside the gene matches. This CDR3 spans 15 amino acids. Germline-derived CDR1 and CDR2 are MNHEY and SMNVEV (reference sequence). CDR3 loop: CASSSTGGGGYGYTF. Written as DNA, the CDR3 is TGTGCCAGCAGTTCGACAGGGGGCGGGGGCTATGGCTACACCTTC.

The V and J genes are TRBV25-1 and TRBJ1-2, with 7 bases lining up with TRBD1. V was clipped by 2 bases and J by 6 bases; unmatched bases: 3. From germline, CDR1 is MGHDK and CDR2 SYGVNS. This CDR3 is built from 13 residues. The CDR3 DNA follows: TGTGCCAGCAGTGAAGTAGGGGGCGATGGCTACACCTTC. It encodes CASSEVGGDGYTF.

This chain links TRBV5-1 with TRBJ2-5; 8 bases fit TRBD2. V dropped 8 bases and J dropped 4; count of bases not matched to a gene: 7. This CDR3 has 13 residues. CDR1 and CDR2 (germline): SGHRS, YFSETQ. CDR3 sequence: CASGLAGTETQYF. The CDR3 DNA reads as TGCGCCAGTGGCCTAGCGGGTACAGAGACCCAGTACTTC.

The chain couples TRBV2 to TRBJ2-3; D is perhaps TRBD1 (5 bases). V was pared by 5 bases and J by 10 bases, with 16 bases between. Germline CDR1 SNHLY, CDR2 FYNNEI. The CDR3 spans 13 residues. The CDR3 coding sequence is TGTGCCAGCAGTCGCCTAGGGGTTGATGCGCAGTATTTT. Protein: CASSRLGVDAQYF.

In its sample, this clone was seen once. This chain connects TRBV6-5 to TRBJ1-1, with 7 bases aligning to TRBD1. V shed 5 bases, J shed 1 base, and the junction held 4 bases outside the gene matches. There are 14 residues in the CDR3. Germline values: CDR1 MNHEY, CDR2 SVGAGI. CDR3 amino acids: CASSRDRRNTEAFF. CDR3 nucleotide sequence: TGTGCCAGCAGTCGGGACAGAAGGAACACTGAAGCTTTCTTT.

V and J are TRBV7-8 and TRBJ2-7; weak D call: TRBD2 (5 bases). The CDR3 is 13 residues long. Trimming stripped 5 bases from V and 3 bases from J, with 11 bases between. Germline V lookup: CDR1 SGHVS, CDR2 FQNEAQ. DNA for the CDR3: TGTGCCAGCAGCCAAAGAGCGGTCTACGAGCAGTACTTC. It is translated as CASSQRAVYEQYF.